The clone carrying this T cell receptor (beta chain) was seen just once. Antigen specificity is unknown. PCR employed 60 Vbeta and 13 Jbeta primers. The method was immunoSEQ multiplex PCR; TCRdb's version includes in-frame clones alone and lacks a portion of them. Here the sample spans about 96,000 clones, approximately 72% being singletons. The entry originates in a study of cytomegalovirus exposure and HLA in healthy donors. Across the whole study: Earlier work reported about 110 million unique TCR beta sequences from about 180 million T cells.

Overall study results and limits: While the bulk of TCR sequences proved rare, some public TCRs turned up in many donors. The study listed around 150 cytomegalovirus-associated TCR beta chains.

The germline CDR1 and CDR2 sequences are SEHNR and FQNEAQ (reference sequence). The CDR3 covers 19 residues. The ends lost 6 bases at V and 1 base at J; junction bases unmatched: 14. Sequencing was carried out using PBMCs. V is TRBV7-9 and J is TRBJ2-2; 10 bases are shared with TRBD2. The clonotype originates from a female donor in good health and CMV-seropositive. The CDR3 loop is CASRITQRTSGENTGELFF. The CDR3 DNA sequence: TGTGCCAGCAGGATAACCCAGCGTACTAGCGGGGAGAACACCGGGGAGCTGTTTTTT.